One sample yielded the 21 T cell receptor beta chains listed below, sequenced in a study of glioma-infiltrating T cells. Using RNA template, CDR3s of TCR alpha and beta were amplified with iRepertoire arm-PCR. Using its own MiXCR run on the multiplex PCR reads, TCRdb lists one record per CDR3 protein. Altogether about 400,000 distinct CDR3 sequences are present, 35% to 45% being singletons, with the ten largest covering 9.5% to 15%. Sequencing was performed on glioma tissue, nonneoplastic brain tissue, or PBMCs (not recorded which). Receptor source: a human donor with low-grade glioma or glioblastoma, undergoing nonglioma brain surgery, or in good health (not recorded which).

Of note for this clonotype: This clone may be a read error of a much larger clone one base away. CDR3 in DNA: TGTGCCAGCGGCGACGGGAGCTCCTACGAGCAGTACTTC. The encoded protein is CASGDGSSYEQYF. The V call is TRBV28, the J call TRBJ2-7, with D perhaps TRBD2 (6 bases). Germline-derived CDR1 and CDR2 are MDHEN and SYDVKM. V was shortened by 8 bases and J by 0 bases, with 11 bases between the two germline ends. The CDR3 sequence is 13 residues long.

The chain has TRBV5-1 and TRBJ2-7; D possibly corresponds to TRBD2 (5 bases). The CDR3 has 21 amino acids. Trimming pared 4 bases from V and 2 bases from J, leaving 34 bases between. Germline V gives CDR1 SGHRS, CDR2 YFSETQ. CDR3 DNA sequence: TGCGCCAGCAGCCATATCACCGGGTTGGTCGGCCTCAGGAGCGGACCCTACGAGCAGTACTTC. As protein: CASSHITGLVGLRSGPYEQYF.

This clonotype was counted only a few times. The chain recombines TRBV7-3 with TRBJ2-1, with 7 bases lining up with TRBD2. With 7 bases clipped from V and 7 bases from J, the junction kept 7 bases outside the gene matches. Germline lookup yields CDR1 SGHTA and CDR2 FQGTGA. The CDR3 consists of 13 residues. CDR3 in amino acids: CASTPSGGNEQFF. The CDR3, as DNA: TGTGCCAGCACCCCCTCCGGGGGGAATGAGCAGTTCTTC.

The chain uses TRBV20-1 and TRBJ2-1; 8 positions match TRBD2. There are 15 residues in the CDR3. Germline CDR1 and CDR2: DFQATT and SNEGSKA (reference sequence). Trimming cost V 3 bases and J 0 bases; bases outside gene matches: 4. The CDR3 reads CSARALAASYNEQFF. The DNA for the CDR3 is TGCAGTGCTAGGGCACTAGCGGCCTCCTACAATGAGCAGTTCTTC.

This clonotype was detected a few times. The chain couples TRBV4-1 to TRBJ1-1, with D unclear. The germline CDR1 and CDR2 sequences are MGHRA and YSYEKL. V gave up 3 bases and J gave up 3 bases, with 14 bases separating them. The CDR3 consists of 15 residues. The CDR3 region has the DNA TGCGCCAGCAGCCACGGGTATTTGGGCGACACTGAAGCTTTCTTT. Encoded protein: CASSHGYLGDTEAFF.

CDR3 region: CGVGEGGSFGNTIYF. CDR3 in DNA: TGTGGAGTTGGGGAAGGAGGGAGTTTCGGAAACACCATATATTTT. The chain is built from TRBV12-3 or TRBV12-4 and TRBJ1-3; the D is unclear. This CDR3 is 15 amino acids long.

This clonotype was seen once. This may be a read error, as it is one base from a much larger clone. V and J are TRBV28 and TRBJ1-5; no definite D call. V lost 4 bases to trimming and J lost 3 bases, with 19 bases between them. The CDR3 has 17 residues. The germline gives CDR1 MDHEN, CDR2 SYDVKM. CDR3 loop: CASSYPSGQVANQPQHF. The CDR3 nucleotides are TGTGCCAGCAGTTACCCCTCCGGGCAGGTAGCCAATCAGCCCCAGCATTTT.

Concerning this clonotype: A much larger clone lies a single base off, so this may be a read error. This chain uses TRBV15 with TRBJ2-3; 9 bases are shared with TRBD2. In germline, CDR1 is LNHNV, CDR2 YYDKDF (reference sequence). CDR3 length: 14 residues. In DNA, the CDR3 is TGTGCCACCAGCAGGGCCGGGACTAGCAGTTTTCAGTTTTTT. Translating it yields CATSRAGTSSFQFF.

The rearrangement links TRBV6-1 to TRBJ2-7; no definite D call. The CDR3 runs 13 residues. In germline, CDR1 is MNHNS, CDR2 SASEGT. V shed 6 bases and J shed 1 base, with 10 bases lying between them. The CDR3 loop reads CASSLPLSYEQYF. CDR3 bases: TGTGCCAGCAGCCTCCCCCTGTCCTACGAGCAGTACTTC.

The rearrangement links TRBV10-3 to TRBJ2-7; 8 positions match TRBD1. With 6 bases clipped from V and 0 bases from J, the junction kept 4 bases outside the gene matches. This CDR3 contains 14 residues. Looked up from germline, CDR1 is ENHRY and CDR2 is SYGVKD. The CDR3 coding sequence is TGTGCCATCAGCACAGGGGGTAGCTCCTACGAGCAGTACTTC. Protein product: CAISTGGSSYEQYF.

J is TRBJ2-3 and V is TRBV19, with 8 nucleotides matching TRBD2. The CDR3 spans 15 residues. CDR1 is LNHDA, CDR2 SQIVND, per germline (reference sequence). Germline trimming cut 1 base from V and 2 bases from J; bases unmatched to any gene: 2. CDR3 loop: CASSIGGLVTDTQYF. DNA for the CDR3: TGTGCCAGTAGTATAGGGGGACTAGTCACAGATACGCAGTATTTT.

Concerning this clonotype: At one boundary the junction diverges from the germline segment, which might be a read error. The chain employs TRBV7-2 and TRBJ2-7, with D hard to call. The CDR3 contains 14 residues. Germline lookup yields CDR1 SGHTA and CDR2 FQGNSA. The CDR3 loop is CSSSLGDFSYEQYF. The CDR3 DNA sequence: TGTTCCAGCAGCCTAGGAGACTTCTCCTACGAGCAGTACTTC. The variable domain in full, completed from reference TRBV7-2 and TRBJ2-7, reads GAGVSQSPSNKVTEKGKDVELRCDPISGHTALYWYRQSLGQGLEFLIYFQGNSAPDKSGLPSDRFSAERTGGSVSTLTIQRTQQEDSAVYLCSSSLGDFSYEQYFGPGTRLTVT.

This clonotype was detected many times. The CDR3 region has the DNA TGCAGTGCTAGAATGGGAGCCTACGAGCAGTACTTC. This gives the protein CSARMGAYEQYF. The chain employs TRBV20-1 and TRBJ2-7, with TRBD2 as a possible D gene (5 bases). The CDR3 consists of 12 residues. The V gene's germline CDR1 is DFQATT and CDR2 SNEGSKA (reference sequence). Trimming pared 2 bases from V and 2 bases from J, leaving 7 bases between.

This clonotype was seen only a few times. One end of the junction is discordant with germline, which a read error may explain. The chain uses TRBV7-7 and TRBJ2-5, with TRBD1 as a possible D gene (6 bases). Germline lookup yields CDR1 SSHAT and CDR2 FNYEAQ (reference sequence). This CDR3 contains 13 residues. The DNA for the CDR3 is TGTGCTAGCAGTTCATACAGGGAAGGGACCCAGTACTTC. Translation gives CASSSYREGTQYF.

V and J are TRBV28 and TRBJ1-3; unclear D gene. This CDR3 region has 15 residues. Trimming stripped 7 bases from V and 4 bases from J, with 17 bases between. Germline lookup yields CDR1 MDHEN and CDR2 SYDVKM. As DNA, the CDR3 is TGTGCCAGCATTATGGAAAGGGCCTCAGGAAACACCATATATTTT. Its protein is CASIMERASGNTIYF.

This clonotype was picked up a small number of times. This chain's CDR3 is CATKNSPGGASPLHF. The CDR3 coding sequence is TGTGCCACAAAAAATAGCCCGGGGGGCGCTTCACCCCTCCACTTT. V is TRBV27 and J is TRBJ1-6; D might be TRBD1 (6 bases). The CDR3 is 15 residues long. CDR1 and CDR2 (germline): MNHEY, SMNVEV (reference sequence). The V gene lost 10 bases and the J gene lost 9 bases, with 22 bases spanning the gap.

The J gene is TRBJ1-2, the V gene TRBV28; D is unclear. The germline V gene has CDR1 MDHEN and CDR2 SYDVKM. The CDR3 has 14 residues. Trimming removed 6 bases at V and 13 bases at J, with 24 bases between. The CDR3 protein is CASSKLGTELGSTF. The DNA of the CDR3 is TGTGCCAGCAGCAAATTAGGAACGGAATTAGGTAGCACCTTC.

Comments on this clonotype: A read error may be the cause here, since a much bigger clone is one base away. The rearrangement links TRBV28 to TRBJ1-3; D call uncertain. This CDR3 is built from 14 residues. Per germline, CDR1 MDHEN and CDR2 SYDVKM. CDR3 residues: CASTVSGSVNTIYF. The CDR3 DNA reads TGTGCCAGCACCGTTAGTGGCTCTGTAAACACCATATATTTT.

This clonotype was seen repeatedly, ten times or more. This chain links TRBV20-1 with TRBJ1-2; D may be TRBD1 (5 bases). Per germline, CDR1 DFQATT and CDR2 SNEGSKA (reference sequence). CDR3 length: 12 residues. Trimming took 6 bases from V and 4 from J, leaving 12 bases between them. In DNA, the CDR3 is TGCAGTGCCTACGACAGCGGCTATGGCTACACCTTC. Translation gives CSAYDSGYGYTF.

About this clonotype: A clone one base away is much larger, so this may be a read error. The CDR3 loop reads CSARGLFFFNKDTEAFF. The DNA for the CDR3 is TGCAGTGCTAGAGGACTCTTCTTCTTCAACAAGGACACTGAAGCTTTCTTT. This chain uses TRBV20-1 with TRBJ1-1, with D unclear. Per the germline V gene, CDR1 is DFQATT and CDR2 is SNEGSKA (reference sequence). The CDR3 length is 17 residues. V dropped 1 base and J dropped 3 bases, with 21 bases sitting between them.

The chain is built from TRBV20-1 and TRBJ2-7, with D tentatively TRBD1 or TRBD2 (7 bases each). The CDR3 length is 14 residues. Germline lookup yields CDR1 DFQATT and CDR2 SNEGSKA (reference sequence). Trimming shortened V by 5 bases and J by 2 bases, and 16 bases separated the two germline ends. CDR3 nucleotide sequence: TGCAGTGCTGGGAGGGGGCACACTGCCTACGAGCAGTACTTC. It codes for CSAGRGHTAYEQYF.